The 12 T cell receptor beta chains presented below share a single source sample, sequenced in a study of T cell repertoires in ileal Crohn's disease. The method was immunoSEQ multiplex PCR; TCRdb's version includes in-frame clones alone and lacks a portion of them. Of several thousand clones in the sample, 80% to 95% were seen once. The source material was ileal tissue. Receptors were obtained from an adult with Crohn's disease.

This sequence joins TRBV5-1 and TRBJ2-1; 9 bases are a match to TRBD2. Unmatched junction bases numbered 2, after V lost 2 bases and J lost 2 bases. Germline values: CDR1 SGHRS, CDR2 YFSETQ. CDR3 length: 15 amino acids. CDR3 sequence: CASSFSGGPYNEQFF. For the CDR3, the DNA is TGCGCCAGCAGCTTTAGCGGGGGCCCCTACAATGAGCAGTTCTTC.

J is TRBJ2-3 and V is TRBV28; TRBD1 is a possible D gene (6 bases). V gave up 2 bases and J gave up 2 bases, with 11 bases separating them. Germline V gene lookup returns CDR1 MDHEN and CDR2 SYDVKM. This CDR3 has 15 amino acids. The CDR3 DNA follows: TGTGCCAGCAGTTTAGGGGGCGTTTCCACAGATACGCAGTATTTT. Amino acids: CASSLGGVSTDTQYF.

The chain is built from TRBV7-6 and TRBJ2-5, with 7 positions matching TRBD1. The germline gives CDR1 SGHVS, CDR2 FNYEAQ. CDR3 length: 15 residues. V trimming: 5 bases; J trimming: 2 bases; junction bases outside the gene matches: 8. DNA for the CDR3: TGTGCCAGCAGCCGGGACAGCGTAAGGCAAGAGACCCAGTACTTC. Amino acids: CASSRDSVRQETQYF.

The V call is TRBV5-1, the J call TRBJ2-5; D possibly corresponds to TRBD1 (7 bases). Trimming took 4 bases from V and 2 from J, leaving 18 bases between them. The CDR3 totals 16 residues. Germline V gene lookup returns CDR1 SGHRS and CDR2 YFSETQ. The CDR3 sequence: CASSPLMTGTQETQYF. The CDR3 bases are TGCGCCAGCAGCCCCCTTATGACAGGGACTCAAGAGACCCAGTACTTC.

This chain connects TRBV6-4 to TRBJ2-1; 9 nucleotides agree with TRBD2. Trimming took 7 bases from V and 4 from J; bases not matched to a gene: 11. Per germline, CDR1 MRHNA and CDR2 SNTAGT. The length of the CDR3 is 16 residues. CDR3 nucleotide sequence: TGTGCCAGCAAGCGCGAGGCGGGAGGGGTATACAATGAGCAGTTCTTC. This codes for CASKREAGGVYNEQFF.

V and J are TRBV7-9 and TRBJ2-1, with TRBD2 matching over 13 bases. CDR3 length equals 15 residues. Germline values: CDR1 SEHNR, CDR2 FQNEAQ (reference sequence). With 5 bases clipped from V and 8 bases from J, the junction kept 6 bases outside the gene matches. CDR3 sequence reads: CASSRTSGRAYEQFF. The CDR3 DNA is TGTGCCAGCAGCCGCACTAGCGGGAGGGCATATGAGCAGTTCTTC.

Only a few counts were recorded for this clone. V is TRBV28 and J is TRBJ2-7; 11 bases fit TRBD2. The CDR3 is made up of 15 amino acids. V shed 6 bases, J shed 5 bases, and the junction held 9 bases outside the gene matches. CDR1 and CDR2 from the germline V gene are MDHEN and SYDVKM. Here the CDR3 reads CASSEPSGRRNEQYF. As DNA, the CDR3 is TGTGCCAGCAGCGAACCTAGCGGGAGGAGGAACGAGCAGTACTTC.

The CDR3 DNA reads TGTGCCAGCAGTGAAGGACAGGGTGGGTGTGGCTACACCTTC. This gives the protein CASSEGQGGCGYTF. The chain combines TRBV6-1 with TRBJ1-2; 7 bases are shared with TRBD1. Germline trimming cut 1 base from V and 7 bases from J; bases unmatched to any gene: 6. Germline loops: CDR1 MNHNS, CDR2 SASEGT. The CDR3 sequence is 14 residues long.

The CDR3 here is CASSLGGLANTYEQYF. DNA for the CDR3: TGTGCCAGCAGCTTAGGGGGACTAGCGAATACCTACGAGCAGTACTTC. V usage is TRBV11-2 and J usage is TRBJ2-5; 10 bases map to TRBD2. The end of the DNA aligns better with TRBJ2-7, so the J call may be wrong. Per germline, CDR1 SGHAT and CDR2 FQNNGV. The CDR3 has 16 amino acids.

This chain connects TRBV4-2 to TRBJ2-5; D perhaps matches TRBD2 (6 bases). Deletions cut 0 bases from V and 4 bases from J, with 15 bases between. This CDR3 spans 16 amino acids. Germline-derived CDR1 and CDR2 are LGHNA and YNFKEQ. The CDR3, as DNA: TGTGCCAGCAGCCAAGATCTTACCCTGGGGGGAGAGACCCAGTACTTC. Translation gives CASSQDLTLGGETQYF.

This chain joins TRBV28 and TRBJ1-4; D perhaps matches TRBD1 (5 bases). Germline V gene data show CDR1 as MDHEN and CDR2 as SYDVKM. Trimming pared 7 bases from V and 3 bases from J, leaving 9 bases between. This CDR3 is 13 amino acids long. This CDR3 is CASKGRSNEKLFF. CDR3 bases: TGTGCCAGCAAGGGGCGATCTAATGAAAAACTGTTTTTT. Together with reference TRBV28 and TRBJ1-4, the CDR3 gives the full variable domain: DVKVTQSSRYLVKRTGEKVFLECVQDMDHENMFWYRQDPGLGLRLIYFSYDVKMKEKGDIPEGYSVSREKKERFSLILESASTNQTSMYLCASKGRSNEKLFFGSGTQLSVL.

The J gene is TRBJ1-5, the V gene TRBV27, with no clear D. This CDR3 has 13 amino acids. Germline loops: CDR1 MNHEY, CDR2 SMNVEV (reference sequence). Trimming took 5 bases from V and 0 from J, leaving 5 bases between them. Written as DNA, the CDR3 is TGTGCCAGCAGTACTTATAGCAATCAGCCCCAGCATTTT. Its protein product is CASSTYSNQPQHF.